Below, 29 T cell receptor beta chains from the same sample are listed, as sequenced in a study of regulatory T cells in long-lasting Graves disease. Arm-PCR with iRepertoire HTBI primers amplified the CDR3 regions for these TCR beta libraries. TCRdb fed the multiplex PCR reads into MiXCR, producing one record per CDR3 protein. Of approximately 400,000 distinct CDR3 sequences listed, 15% are singletons. Described time point: newly diagnosed GD, antithyroid drugs for less than 3 months. Making the TCR library involved RNA that had been extracted from PBMCs. These data are also associated with another study on T cells in Graves' hyperthyroidism and ophthalmopathy.

Sequencing used peripheral blood mononuclear cells (PBMCs), obtained at new diagnosis, from a patient treated with antithyroid drugs. The source is a woman between 25 and 40 years old with Graves disease.

The table lists this clonotype with many counts. This sequence joins TRBV24-1 and TRBJ2-1; TRBD2 might be the D (6 bases). CDR3 length equals 15 residues. The ends were cut back, 5 bases at V and 8 bases at J, with 18 bases in the middle. CDR1 and CDR2 from the germline V gene are KGHDR and SFDVKD. CDR3 DNA: TGTGCCACCAGTGGTCCAGCCTGGAGGGACCATGAGCAGTTCTTC. Translation gives CATSGPAWRDHEQFF.

In its sample, this clonotype was seen many times. This chain links TRBV28 with TRBJ1-2; D not resolved. Germline V CDR1 and CDR2: MDHEN, SYDVKM. Trimming removed 10 bases from V and 5 bases from J, with 26 bases in between. This CDR3 is 16 amino acids long. This CDR3 reads CATQATHTLARYGYTF. CDR3 nucleotide sequence: TGTGCCACCCAGGCGACCCACACACTCGCTAGGTATGGCTACACCTTC.

This clonotype was observed a handful of times. V is TRBV3-1 and J is TRBJ2-2, with D possibly matching TRBD1 (5 bases). Looked up from germline, CDR1 is LGHDT and CDR2 is YNNKEL (reference sequence). The V gene lost 2 bases and the J gene lost 6 bases, with 13 bases spanning the gap. This CDR3 contains 15 residues. The CDR3 DNA is TGTGCCAGCAGCCAACCAACAGGTATCGCCGGGGAGCTGTTTTTT. This translates into CASSQPTGIAGELFF. The whole variable domain, remainder taken from reference TRBV3-1 and TRBJ2-2, is DTAVSQTPKYLVTQMGNDKSIKCEQNLGHDTMYWYKQDSKKFLKIMFSYNNKELIINETVPNRFSPKSPDKAHLNLHINSLELGDSAVYFCASSQPTGIAGELFFGEGSRLTVL.

In this sample, this clonotype turned up many times. This chain links TRBV30 with TRBJ2-1, with no clear D. This CDR3 comprises 11 residues. V was trimmed by 3 bases and J by 3 bases, leaving 3 bases between them. CDR1 is GTSNPN, CDR2 SVGIG, per germline (reference sequence). This CDR3 is CAWRDYNEQFF. For the CDR3, the DNA is TGTGCCTGGAGGGACTACAATGAGCAGTTCTTC.

The chain employs TRBV12-5 and TRBJ2-2; possibly TRBD1 for D (6 bases). Trimming removed 3 bases at V and 3 bases at J, with 14 bases between. Germline lookup yields CDR1 LGHNT and CDR2 FRNRAP. The CDR3 is 16 residues long. The DNA for the CDR3 is TGTGCTAGTGGTTTCTCGGCCAACAGGGACACCGGGGAGCTGTTTTTT. Translated: CASGFSANRDTGELFF.

The CDR3, as DNA: TGTGCCAGCCTCCTGCCCCCCGGGGGCTACACCTTC. Amino acids: CASLLPPGGYTF. The chain links TRBV19 to TRBJ1-2; D is ambiguous. Per germline, CDR1 LNHDA and CDR2 SQIVND (reference sequence). This CDR3 comprises 12 residues. The germline V and J ends were trimmed by 9 bases and 8 bases, with 16 bases remaining between them.

About this clonotype itself: Given a much more abundant clone one base away, this may be a read error. The V call is TRBV11-2, the J call TRBJ1-4; no reliable D call. Between the trimmed V and J ends, which lost 3 bases and 6 bases, there was a span of 14 bases. CDR3 size: 15 residues. CDR1 and CDR2 (germline): SGHAT, FQNNGV. The CDR3 DNA follows: TGTGCCAGCAGCTTGGCCATGAGTTACTATGAAAAACTGTTTTTT. Its protein product is CASSLAMSYYEKLFF.

The V gene is TRBV10-2, the J gene TRBJ2-7, with D perhaps matching TRBD1 (6 bases). Germline V gene sequence: CDR1 WSHSY, CDR2 SAAADI. The CDR3 length is 13 residues. Trimming stripped 7 bases from V and 4 bases from J, with 14 bases between. Here the CDR3 reads CASIDLGAYEQYF. The CDR3 region has the DNA TGCGCCAGCATCGACTTGGGGGCATACGAGCAGTACTTC.

J is TRBJ2-2 and V is TRBV7-9; possibly TRBD1 for D (6 bases). The CDR3 runs 15 residues. Germline CDR1 is SEHNR and CDR2 is FQNEAQ (reference sequence). The V end lost 5 bases, the J end lost 5 bases, and 15 bases lay between the germline ends. The CDR3 sequence: CASSAQGLGTGELFF. CDR3 nucleotide sequence: TGTGCCAGCAGCGCACAGGGCCTCGGGACCGGGGAGCTGTTTTTT. Full variable domain (missing parts from reference TRBV7-9 and TRBJ2-2): DTGVSQNPRHKITKRGQNVTFRCDPISEHNRLYWYRQTLGQGPEFLTYFQNEAQLEKSRLLSDRFSAERPKGSFSTLEIQRTEQGDSAMYLCASSAQGLGTGELFFGEGSRLTVL.

As regards this clonotype: It may be a read error: a sequence one base away is much more abundant. V and J are TRBV3-1 and TRBJ2-2, with D possibly TRBD2 on 6 matching bases. Germline V lookup: CDR1 LGHDT, CDR2 YNNKEL (reference sequence). The CDR3 contains 15 residues. CDR3 nucleotide sequence: TGTGCCAGCAGCTTCGGGGGAGGCCGAACCGGGAAGCTGTTTTTT. Translating it yields CASSFGGGRTGKLFF. Based on the CDR3 plus reference TRBV3-1 and TRBJ2-2, the full variable domain is DTAVSQTPKYLVTQMGNDKSIKCEQNLGHDTMYWYKQDSKKFLKIMFSYNNKELIINETVPNRFSPKSPDKAHLNLHINSLELGDSAVYFCASSFGGGRTGKLFFGEGSRLTVL.

The chain recombines TRBV19 with TRBJ2-1, with TRBD1 identical over 9 bases. Germline CDR1 LNHDA, CDR2 SQIVND (reference sequence). Unmatched junction bases numbered 7, after V lost 2 bases and J lost 8 bases. The CDR3 loop spans 15 amino acids. Written as DNA, the CDR3 is TGTGCCAGTAGTATATCGGGGACAGGGTGGCATGAGCAGTTCTTC. Protein: CASSISGTGWHEQFF.

This clonotype came up many times. The rearrangement links TRBV11-2 to TRBJ2-7; 9 nucleotides line up with TRBD1. V lost 5 bases and J lost 6; bases outside the gene matches: 11. The CDR3 is 15 amino acids. Germline CDR1 reads SGHAT; CDR2 reads FQNNGV. The CDR3, as DNA: TGTGCCAGCAGCCAGCCCCGACAGGGGGTGGGCGAGCAGTACTTC. As protein: CASSQPRQGVGEQYF.

The chain joins TRBV20-1 to TRBJ2-7, with D uncertain. Germline loops: CDR1 DFQATT, CDR2 SNEGSKA (reference sequence). V was clipped by 1 base and J by 2 bases, with 15 bases between them. CDR3 length: 15 amino acids. The CDR3 coding sequence is TGCAGTGCTAGAGCAATTTGGAGTCGAGCCTACGAGCAGTACTTC. This codes for CSARAIWSRAYEQYF.

This clonotype was observed many times. The chain uses TRBV6-1 and TRBJ2-1, with 8 positions matching TRBD2. V lost 5 bases and J lost 3; bases outside the gene matches: 9. This CDR3 is 16 amino acids long. CDR1 is MNHNS, CDR2 SASEGT, per germline. The CDR3 spells CASSSLGGRNYNEQFF. As DNA, the CDR3 is TGTGCCAGCAGTAGCCTGGGCGGGAGGAACTACAATGAGCAGTTCTTC.

The V and J genes are TRBV25-1 and TRBJ1-1; weak D call: TRBD1 (6 bases). The CDR3 runs to 15 residues. The ends were cut back, 3 bases at V and 1 base at J, with 12 bases in the middle. CDR1 MGHDK and CDR2 SYGVNS come from the germline V gene. The CDR3 DNA reads TGTGCCAGCAGTGAGACCGACAGGACGAACACTGAAGCTTTCTTT. This encodes CASSETDRTNTEAFF.

The rearrangement uses TRBV4-2 and TRBJ2-1; 12 bases line up with TRBD2. Trimming cost V 2 bases and J 9 bases; bases outside gene matches: 8. This CDR3 contains 16 residues. Germline values: CDR1 LGHNA, CDR2 YNFKEQ. The CDR3 coding sequence is TGTGCCAGCAGCCAACGCCTAGCGGGAGGGGTGGGTGAGCAGTTCTTC. Encoded protein: CASSQRLAGGVGEQFF.

This clonotype was seen only a few times. This chain links TRBV29-1 with TRBJ2-7; 10 positions agree with TRBD2. CDR3 length: 16 amino acids. CDR1 is SQVTM, CDR2 ANQGSEA, per germline. The junction had 11 bases not matched to a gene; V was cut back by 4 bases and J by 2 bases. The CDR3: CSVVEKLSGRPYEQYF. CDR3 DNA: TGCAGCGTTGTGGAAAAACTTAGCGGGAGGCCCTACGAGCAGTACTTC.

This clonotype was counted only a few times. With a much larger clone just one base away, this may be a read error. The chain recombines TRBV11-2 with TRBJ2-7, with no clear D. The CDR3 totals 12 residues. Germline loops: CDR1 SGHAT, CDR2 FQNNGV. The DNA for the CDR3 is TGTGCCAGCGGCTTATCGGGCGCCGAGCAGTACTTC. Amino acid sequence: CASGLSGAEQYF.

V and J are TRBV20-1 and TRBJ2-7, with unresolved D. The CDR3 extends over 11 amino acids. The V gene lost 2 bases and the J gene lost 4 bases, with 6 bases spanning the gap. Germline assignment: CDR1 DFQATT and CDR2 SNEGSKA (reference sequence). The CDR3 DNA reads TGCAGTGCTAGAAAGTGGTACGAGCAGTACTTC. Protein sequence: CSARKWYEQYF.

CDR3: CASSGGDRVTGELFF. The CDR3 coding sequence is TGCGCCAGCAGCGGCGGGGACAGGGTGACCGGGGAGCTGTTTTTT. The V call is TRBV5-1, the J call TRBJ2-2, with 9 bases fitting TRBD1. V trimming: 4 bases; J trimming: 5 bases; junction bases outside the gene matches: 6. CDR3 size: 15 residues. Germline assignment: CDR1 SGHRS and CDR2 YFSETQ.

The sample holds many counts of this clonotype. The V gene is TRBV6-1, the J gene TRBJ1-5, with 8 bases fitting TRBD1. Germline CDR1 is MNHNS and CDR2 is SASEGT. The CDR3 covers 12 residues. Trimming removed 9 bases from V and 8 bases from J; junction bases left unmatched: 6. CDR3 nucleotides: TGTGCCAGTAGACAGGGGTGGGAGCCCCAGCATTTT. Residues: CASRQGWEPQHF.

This clonotype appeared many times. CDR3 loop: CASSFPSGYEQYF. CDR3 nucleotides: TGTGCCAGCAGCTTTCCCAGCGGATACGAGCAGTACTTC. V is TRBV11-3 and J is TRBJ2-7; D possibly corresponds to TRBD2 (5 bases). V was pared by 3 bases and J by 4 bases, with 10 bases between. Germline V gene sequence: CDR1 SGHNT, CDR2 YENEEA. This CDR3 spans 13 amino acids.

The DNA for the CDR3 is TGTGCCAGCAGCCCCGGGACAAACCATAATTCACCCCTCCACTTT. It specifies CASSPGTNHNSPLHF. This chain uses TRBV2 with TRBJ1-6; the D gene is possibly TRBD1 (6 bases). The germline CDR1 and CDR2 sequences are SNHLY and FYNNEI. The CDR3 loop spans 15 amino acids. V was shortened by 6 bases and J by 5 bases, with 14 bases between the two germline ends.

This clonotype was detected many times. The genes are TRBV28 and TRBJ1-5; D is unclear. Trimming removed 7 bases at V and 3 bases at J, with 16 bases between. CDR1 and CDR2 from the germline V gene are MDHEN and SYDVKM. The CDR3 runs 15 residues. The CDR3 here is CASTRGLEFNQPQHF. The CDR3 DNA sequence: TGTGCCAGCACCCGAGGGTTGGAGTTCAATCAGCCCCAGCATTTT. Variable domain in full (rest from reference TRBV28 and TRBJ1-5): DVKVTQSSRYLVKRTGEKVFLECVQDMDHENMFWYRQDPGLGLRLIYFSYDVKMKEKGDIPEGYSVSREKKERFSLILESASTNQTSMYLCASTRGLEFNQPQHFGDGTRLSIL.

This clonotype has only a few counts. The chain has TRBV9 and TRBJ2-5; maybe TRBD2 (5 bases). The CDR3 covers 13 residues. Between the trimmed V and J ends, which lost 3 bases and 5 bases, there was a span of 11 bases. From germline, CDR1 is SGDLS and CDR2 YYNGEE. In DNA, the CDR3 is TGTGCCAGCAGCGGGACTCTGGGGGAGACCCAGTACTTC. This gives the protein CASSGTLGETQYF. The variable domain in full, completed from reference TRBV9 and TRBJ2-5, reads DSGVTQTPKHLITATGQRVTLRCSPRSGDLSVYWYQQSLDQGLQFLIQYYNGEERAKGNILERFSAQQFPDLHSELNLSSLELGDSALYFCASSGTLGETQYFGPGTRLLVL.

A remark on this clonotype: A clone one base away is much larger, so this may be a read error. This CDR3 reads CASSQLKSSGTDTQCF. In DNA form, the CDR3 reads TGTGCCAGCAGCCAGCTGAAGAGTAGCGGCACAGATACGCAGTGTTTT. The chain uses TRBV5-4 and TRBJ2-3, with TRBD2 as a possible D gene (6 bases). Germline CDR1 is SGHNT and CDR2 is YYREEE (reference sequence). The CDR3 runs to 16 residues.

This clonotype has a count of ten or more. The genes are TRBV20-1 and TRBJ2-1; 12 bases are shared with TRBD2. In germline, CDR1 is DFQATT, CDR2 SNEGSKA (reference sequence). V trimming: 2 bases; J trimming: 4 bases; junction bases outside the gene matches: 6. The length of the CDR3 is 16 residues. The CDR3 nucleotides are TGCAGTGCTAGATGGGAGACTAGCGGGAGTTACAATGAGCAGTTCTTC. It encodes CSARWETSGSYNEQFF.

The chain has TRBV9 and TRBJ1-6, with unresolved D. This CDR3 has 15 amino acids. The germline gives CDR1 SGDLS, CDR2 YYNGEE. V lost 3 bases and J 7 bases, leaving 14 bases between the germline ends. DNA of the CDR3: TGTGCCAGCAGCGGCGGGAAATTCTTAAATTCACCCCTCCACTTT. Translated, it gives CASSGGKFLNSPLHF.

The V gene is TRBV4-2, the J gene TRBJ2-1; D may match TRBD1 or TRBD2 (5 bases each). This CDR3 has 15 residues. Trimming pared 4 bases from V and 5 bases from J, leaving 15 bases between. The V gene's germline CDR1 is LGHNA and CDR2 YNFKEQ. Written as DNA, the CDR3 is TGTGCCAGCAGCCTGACCGGGACGCTAGACAATGAGCAGTTCTTC. Translated: CASSLTGTLDNEQFF.